This entry lists 32 T cell receptor beta chains sequenced from one sample in a study of cytomegalovirus exposure and HLA in healthy donors. PCR used 60 Vbeta primers and 13 Jbeta primers. Using immunoSEQ multiplex PCR, the repertoire was profiled, and TCRdb retains in-frame clones only, with some absent. There are about 190,000 clones in the sample; approximately 79% occur only once, and around 1.6% lies in the top ten. Sequenced material: PBMCs. Receptors originate from a woman younger than 35 in good health and CMV-seronegative.

This chain joins TRBV2 and TRBJ1-4; 9 positions match TRBD1. J gave up 8 bases and V 4 bases, and 11 bases lay outside the gene matches. The germline gives CDR1 SNHLY, CDR2 FYNNEI. This CDR3 has 16 residues. CDR3 bases: TGTGCCAGCAGTGGGGTGTCGGGACAGGGTGGAGAAAAACTGTTTTTT. Its translation: CASSGVSGQGGEKLFF.

This chain joins TRBV28 and TRBJ1-1; a possible D gene is TRBD1 (6 bases). V lost 5 bases and J 1 base, leaving 11 bases between the germline ends. The CDR3 is 14 amino acids. Germline CDR1 MDHEN, CDR2 SYDVKM. The CDR3 bases are TGTGCCAGCAGTACTACGGACAGGAACACTGAAGCTTTCTTT. Translation: CASSTTDRNTEAFF.

A single count supports this clone. The J gene is TRBJ1-2, the V gene TRBV13; 11 positions match TRBD1. Germline assignment: CDR1 PRHDT and CDR2 FYEKMQ (reference sequence). Trimming removed 1 base from V and 7 bases from J; junction bases left unmatched: 11. The CDR3 has 17 residues. CDR3 residues: CASSLAGQGVIRPGYTF. The CDR3 nucleotides are TGTGCCAGCAGCTTAGCGGGACAGGGGGTTATTCGCCCTGGCTACACCTTC.

The chain is built from TRBV27 and TRBJ1-2, with unresolved D. Trimming took off 5 bases at V and 3 bases at J, with 13 bases between the two ends. The CDR3 runs 14 residues. Germline loops: CDR1 MNHEY, CDR2 SMNVEV (reference sequence). For the CDR3, the DNA is TGTGCCAGCAGTGCGGGAACCGTGGACTATGGCTACACCTTC. Translation gives CASSAGTVDYGYTF.

The rearrangement joins TRBV7-8 to TRBJ1-1; a possible D gene is TRBD1 (5 bases). V was cut by 4 bases and J by 1 base, with 7 bases left in between. Germline V lookup: CDR1 SGHVS, CDR2 FQNEAQ. The CDR3 is made up of 13 amino acids. CDR3 sequence: CASSSDRNTEAFF. The CDR3 DNA is TGTGCCAGCAGCTCCGACAGGAACACTGAAGCTTTCTTT.

The V call is TRBV2, the J call TRBJ2-1; 15 nucleotides align to TRBD2. The germline CDR1 and CDR2 sequences are SNHLY and FYNNEI. J lost 9 bases, V lost 5 bases, and 5 bases had no gene match. This CDR3 spans 15 amino acids. The CDR3 region has the DNA TGTGCCAGCAGTTCCGGACTAGCGGGGGGGCGTGAGCAGTTCTTC. Protein: CASSSGLAGGREQFF.

The chain employs TRBV5-1 and TRBJ2-3; 11 bases agree with TRBD2. The junction had 6 bases not matched to a gene; V was cut back by 3 bases and J by 3 bases. Germline V gene lookup returns CDR1 SGHRS and CDR2 YFSETQ. The CDR3 loop spans 16 amino acids. As DNA, the CDR3 is TGCGCCAGCAGCTCTCTTAGCGGGGGGGCTACAGATACGCAGTATTTT. It is translated as CASSSLSGGATDTQYF. Together with reference TRBV5-1 and TRBJ2-3, the CDR3 gives the full variable domain: KAGVTQTPRYLIKTRGQQVTLSCSPISGHRSVSWYQQTPGQGLQFLFEYFSETQRNKGNFPGRFSGRQFSNSRSEMNVSTLELGDSALYLCASSSLSGGATDTQYFGPGTRLTVL.

The chain recombines TRBV2 with TRBJ2-2, with 9 bases that match TRBD2. Trimming took 6 bases from V and 3 from J; bases not matched to a gene: 2. Germline CDR1 and CDR2: SNHLY and FYNNEI. This CDR3 is 14 amino acids long. For the CDR3, the DNA is TGTGCCAGCAGCCGCGGGGGGGACACCGGGGAGCTGTTTTTT. Amino acids: CASSRGGDTGELFF.

This clone was observed a handful of times. This chain joins TRBV6-5 and TRBJ1-1, with 9 nucleotides matching TRBD1. In germline, CDR1 is MNHEY, CDR2 SVGAGI. Trimming cost V 4 bases and J 4 bases; bases outside gene matches: 10. The CDR3 is 16 amino acids. DNA for the CDR3: TGTGCCAGCAGTTTAAGAACAGGGGGCTGGGGCACTGAAGCTTTCTTT. Amino acids: CASSLRTGGWGTEAFF.

This clone was seen a single time. CDR3 amino acids: CASSLYPEMNTEAFF. The DNA of the CDR3 is TGTGCCAGCAGTTTATATCCAGAAATGAACACTGAAGCTTTCTTT. The chain links TRBV27 to TRBJ1-1; D uncertain. Germline V gene lookup returns CDR1 MNHEY and CDR2 SMNVEV (reference sequence). CDR3 size: 15 residues. V was shortened by 1 base and J by 0 bases, with 9 bases between the two germline ends.

This chain joins TRBV4-3 and TRBJ2-7; D is perhaps TRBD1 (5 bases). Trimming pared 1 base from V and 0 bases from J, leaving 10 bases between. The CDR3 consists of 15 residues. The germline CDR1 and CDR2 sequences are LGHNA and YSLEER. The CDR3 spells CASSQVVDSSYEQYF. In nucleotides, the CDR3 is TGCGCCAGCAGCCAAGTTGTCGACAGCTCCTACGAGCAGTACTTC.

The rearrangement links TRBV5-1 to TRBJ1-3; the match to TRBD1 covers 7 bases. J was trimmed by 0 bases and V by 0 bases; bases with no gene match: 3. This CDR3 is built from 16 residues. Germline CDR1 SGHRS, CDR2 YFSETQ. CDR3 sequence reads: CASSLDGTDSGNTIYF. In DNA, the CDR3 is TGCGCCAGCAGCTTGGATGGGACAGACTCTGGAAACACCATATATTTT.

There are a few counts of this clone. This chain joins TRBV6-1 and TRBJ1-1; D unclear. The CDR3 runs 15 residues. V shed 0 bases and J shed 4 bases, with 12 bases lying between them. Per germline, CDR1 MNHNS and CDR2 SASEGT. The DNA for the CDR3 is TGTGCCAGCAGTGAAGCGACGGGGTTGGTCACTGAAGCTTTCTTT. It translates to CASSEATGLVTEAFF.

This clone was seen just once. V and J are TRBV6-1 and TRBJ1-1; weak D call: TRBD1 (6 bases). Germline V gene sequence: CDR1 MNHNS, CDR2 SASEGT. The CDR3 loop spans 13 amino acids. V dropped 6 bases and J dropped 5 bases, with 13 bases sitting between them. The CDR3 is CASRWTDETEAFF. The DNA of the CDR3 is TGTGCCAGCAGGTGGACAGATGAAACTGAAGCTTTCTTT.

The chain links TRBV28 to TRBJ1-4; D is perhaps TRBD1 (6 bases). The V end was cut by 6 bases, the J end by 8 bases, with 16 bases between. The CDR3 spans 14 residues. Germline V gene sequence: CDR1 MDHEN, CDR2 SYDVKM. CDR3 bases: TGTGCCAGCAGGACAGGCCAGTCAGGAGAAAAACTGTTTTTT. This sequence encodes CASRTGQSGEKLFF.

The gene calls are TRBV21-1 and TRBJ2-7; TRBD1 is taken as the D call from the table, unchecked against the DNA. TRBV21-1 corresponds to a pseudogene. This CDR3 contains 12 residues. The CDR3 loop is CASRTGDYEQYF. CDR3 bases: TGTGCCAGCAGGACAGGGGACTATGAGCAGTACTTC.

J is TRBJ2-3 and V is TRBV11-1; possible D gene TRBD2, 5 bases. V gave up 6 bases and J gave up 4 bases, with 14 bases separating them. The germline V gene encodes CDR1 SGHAT and CDR2 FQDESV (reference sequence). This CDR3 is 14 amino acids long. The CDR3 sequence is CASSYGLQSDTQYF. CDR3 bases: TGTGCCAGCAGTTACGGACTGCAATCAGATACGCAGTATTTT.

The gene calls are TRBV10-3 and TRBJ2-3; the match to TRBD1 covers 7 bases. Looked up from germline, CDR1 is ENHRY and CDR2 is SYGVKD. The J segment lost 2 bases and the V segment lost 6 bases, leaving 8 bases of the junction unmatched. This CDR3 comprises 15 residues. CDR3: CAIRADRVITDTQYF. CDR3 nucleotides: TGTGCCATCAGAGCAGACAGGGTTATCACAGATACGCAGTATTTT.

The genes are TRBV19 and TRBJ1-2; 7 bases are shared with TRBD1. CDR3 size: 14 residues. V was clipped by 2 bases and J by 8 bases; unmatched bases: 8. Germline V gene data show CDR1 as LNHDA and CDR2 as SQIVND (reference sequence). DNA of the CDR3: TGTGCCAGTAGTATAACCCCCGCACAGGGGGGCTACACCTTC. This translates into CASSITPAQGGYTF.

The chain couples TRBV18 to TRBJ2-1; 9 bases map to TRBD2. Germline V gene lookup returns CDR1 KGHSH and CDR2 LQKENI. Trimming removed 4 bases from V and 4 bases from J; junction bases left unmatched: 5. The CDR3 length is 15 residues. CDR3 sequence reads: CASSQAGGKYNEQFF. For the CDR3, the DNA is TGTGCCAGCTCACAAGCGGGAGGCAAATACAATGAGCAGTTCTTC.

This clone came up a few times. In nucleotides, the CDR3 is TGTGCCAGCAGTTACTCGATGGGCAGGGGGAGGTATGGCTACACCTTC. This encodes CASSYSMGRGRYGYTF. V gene TRBV6-5 combines with J gene TRBJ1-2; 7 nucleotides align to TRBD1. Germline trimming cut 0 bases from V and 5 bases from J; bases unmatched to any gene: 9. The length of the CDR3 is 16 residues. CDR1 is MNHEY and CDR2 is SVGAGI in the germline V gene.

In the case of this clone: A read error may produce the germline difference seen at one junction end. This chain joins TRBV4-3 and TRBJ2-7; TRBD1 might be the D (5 bases). Germline lookup yields CDR1 LGHNA and CDR2 YSLEER. This CDR3 is 16 amino acids long. CDR3 in DNA: TGCGCCAGCAGTCAAGCTCTTTCGGACACTCCATACGAGCAGTACTTC. This gives the protein CASSQALSDTPYEQYF.

Regarding this clone: As the CDR3 is not closed by the conserved phenylalanine or tryptophan, this likely results from a read error. This chain uses TRBV5-1 with TRBJ1-1; TRBD1 is a possible D gene (6 bases). This CDR3 has 14 residues. Germline V gene lookup returns CDR1 SGHRS and CDR2 YFSETQ. V was clipped by 4 bases and J by 1 base, with 11 bases between them. CDR3 coding DNA: TGCGCCAGCAGCGGGGGACACTCGAACACTGAAGCTTTCTCT. This gives the protein CASSGGHSNTEAFS.

The J gene is TRBJ1-3, the V gene TRBV28; TRBD1 matches 8 bases. The germline V gene encodes CDR1 MDHEN and CDR2 SYDVKM. The trim removed 3 bases at V and 4 bases at J, leaving 2 bases unmatched. CDR3 length equals 14 residues. The CDR3 nucleotides read TGTGCCAGCAGTTTGCGGACAGGGGGAAACACCATATATTTT. Protein product: CASSLRTGGNTIYF.

The chain is built from TRBV7-3 and TRBJ2-1; 8 bases are shared with TRBD2. J gave up 1 base and V 4 bases, and 3 bases lay outside the gene matches. CDR1 is SGHTA, CDR2 FQGTGA, per germline. This CDR3 is 15 amino acids long. The CDR3 spells CASSSAGGSYNEQFF. In DNA form, the CDR3 reads TGTGCCAGCAGCTCGGCGGGGGGATCCTACAATGAGCAGTTCTTC.

The chain carries TRBV10-1 and TRBJ2-3; D might be TRBD1 (6 bases). This CDR3 has 14 residues. Germline CDR1 reads WNHNN; CDR2 reads SYGVQD (reference sequence). The V and J ends lost 5 bases and 4 bases respectively, with 13 bases between them. For the CDR3, the DNA is TGCGCCAGCAGTAAAAGGGGGAGCGCAGATACGCAGTATTTT. Amino acids: CASSKRGSADTQYF.

V is TRBV5-8 and J is TRBJ1-3; a possible D gene is TRBD1 (6 bases). V was clipped by 2 bases and J by 0 bases, with 9 bases between them. The CDR3 extends over 15 amino acids. CDR1 and CDR2 from the germline V gene are SGHTS and YDEGEE. The CDR3 region is CASSFRGTSGNTIYF. The DNA of the CDR3 is TGTGCCAGCAGCTTCAGGGGAACCTCTGGAAACACCATATATTTT.

The chain uses TRBV28 and TRBJ2-2; tentatively, D is TRBD2 (6 bases). The ends were cut back, 6 bases at V and 6 bases at J, with 17 bases in the middle. Germline loops: CDR1 MDHEN, CDR2 SYDVKM. The CDR3 is 15 amino acids. The CDR3 DNA follows: TGTGCCAGCAGGGCCCCGGAGGGGATCGCCGGGGAGCTGTTTTTT. It is translated as CASRAPEGIAGELFF.

This chain links TRBV7-8 with TRBJ2-7, with 10 bases that match TRBD2. The ends lost 10 bases at V and 6 bases at J; junction bases unmatched: 15. This CDR3 has 15 amino acids. In germline, CDR1 is SGHVS, CDR2 FQNEAQ. CDR3 in amino acids: CATRNPSGSRGEQYF. CDR3 nucleotides: TGTGCCACCCGGAACCCTAGCGGGAGTCGCGGCGAGCAGTACTTC.

The table lists this clone with a few counts. The gene calls are TRBV5-8 and TRBJ1-2; D is undetermined. The CDR3 totals 15 residues. Germline loops: CDR1 SGHTS, CDR2 YDEGEE. Between the trimmed V and J ends, which lost 6 bases and 2 bases, there was a span of 17 bases. The DNA for the CDR3 is TGTGCCAGCAAGGAGGGTCCCACAGACAACTATGGCTACACCTTC. Its translation: CASKEGPTDNYGYTF.

This chain joins TRBV9 and TRBJ2-3; 11 bases fit TRBD2. Trimming took 0 bases from V and 6 from J; bases not matched to a gene: 6. The germline gives CDR1 SGDLS, CDR2 YYNGEE. The CDR3 has 16 residues. As DNA, the CDR3 is TGTGCCAGCAGCGTAGTAACTAGCGGGGGTATCGATACGCAGTATTTT. Amino acids: CASSVVTSGGIDTQYF.

J is TRBJ2-1 and V is TRBV5-1; 8 bases match TRBD2. The CDR3 has 15 amino acids. V trimming: 4 bases; J trimming: 0 bases; junction bases outside the gene matches: 3. Germline-derived CDR1 and CDR2 are SGHRS and YFSETQ. The CDR3 loop reads CASSPGTSSYNEQFF. The DNA for the CDR3 is TGCGCCAGCAGCCCCGGGACTAGCTCCTACAATGAGCAGTTCTTC.